This passage covers 30 T cell receptor beta chains from one sample sequenced in a study of spatial heterogeneity in lung cancer. Their recognized antigens are unknown. Via MiXCR, TCRdb re-called the 5' RACE reads, giving one row per CDR3 protein. Here the sample spans 3,500 to 4,000 distinct CDR3 sequences, around 5.1% being singletons. Study observations and caveats: It was found that expanded intratumoral alpha and beta TCR counts tracked tumor mutation counts.

Time point meaning: sample taken at primary tumor resection. This specimen was lung tumor tissue, taken at surgery. The receptors here all came from a female donor with early-stage non-small cell lung cancer.

Sample share makes this clonotype medium-sized. V and J are TRBV6-2 or TRBV6-3 and TRBJ1-4, with D perhaps matching TRBD1 (5 bases). The length of the CDR3 is 12 residues. In germline, CDR1 is MNHEY, CDR2 SVGEGT. Between the trimmed V and J ends, which lost 8 bases and 12 bases, there was a span of 16 bases. CDR3 nucleotide sequence: TGTGCCAGCTCCCGGGCAGGGAGGCAACTGTTTTTT. This sequence encodes CASSRAGRQLFF.

This clonotype has at least ten counts. The rearrangement uses TRBV4-3 and TRBJ2-5; D not resolved. Germline V gene sequence: CDR1 LGHNA, CDR2 YSLEER. This CDR3 contains 14 residues. Between the trimmed V and J ends, which lost 0 bases and 9 bases, there was a span of 14 bases. As DNA, the CDR3 is TGCGCCAGCAGCCAAGATCCCCGGTCCGAGGCCCAGTACTTC. Translation gives CASSQDPRSEAQYF.

This clonotype qualifies as medium-sized. V is TRBV20-1 and J is TRBJ2-7; TRBD1 matches 7 bases. The V gene end was trimmed by 6 bases and the J gene end by 2 bases; junction bases not matched to a gene: 13. This CDR3 is built from 15 residues. CDR1 and CDR2 from the germline V gene are DFQATT and SNEGSKA (reference sequence). The CDR3 region has the DNA TGCAGTGCGACCGAACGGGACAGAATTACCTACGAGCAGTACTTC. Translated, it gives CSATERDRITYEQYF.

This clonotype was seen only a few times. The rearrangement uses TRBV4-1 and TRBJ1-5; D perhaps matches TRBD1 (5 bases). CDR3 length equals 16 residues. CDR1 and CDR2 from the germline V gene are MGHRA and YSYEKL. Trimming took 0 bases from V and 4 from J, leaving 13 bases between them. The CDR3 protein is CASSQETAYTNQPQHF. CDR3 nucleotides: TGCGCCAGCAGCCAAGAGACAGCATATACAAATCAGCCCCAGCATTTT.

This clonotype qualifies as medium-sized. The rearrangement joins TRBV5-6 to TRBJ2-7; 7 nucleotides align to TRBD1. Looked up from germline, CDR1 is SGHDT and CDR2 is YYEEEE. This CDR3 contains 18 residues. With V trimmed by 3 bases and J by 2 bases, 17 bases remained unmatched. The CDR3 sequence is CASSWTPGSDRYTYEQYF. For the CDR3, the DNA is TGTGCCAGCAGCTGGACCCCCGGCTCGGACAGGTACACCTACGAGCAGTACTTC.

Relative to its sample, this clonotype is large. The J gene is TRBJ1-2, the V gene TRBV20-1, with D possibly being TRBD1 (5 bases). Germline V gives CDR1 DFQATT, CDR2 SNEGSKA (reference sequence). The CDR3 is 14 amino acids. Trimming pared 6 bases from V and 3 bases from J, leaving 17 bases between. The CDR3 DNA is TGCAGTGCCTGGGACGGTGTAGGGGACTATGGCTACACCTTC. It translates to CSAWDGVGDYGYTF.

There are many counts of this clonotype. The CDR3 loop is CATSLGGDGYGYTF. CDR3 bases: TGTGCCACCAGCCTTGGAGGGGACGGCTATGGCTACACCTTC. The chain combines TRBV15 with TRBJ1-2; D might be TRBD1 (5 bases). The V end lost 5 bases, the J end lost 4 bases, and 14 bases lay between the germline ends. This CDR3 is 14 amino acids long. Germline V CDR1 and CDR2: LNHNV, YYDKDF (reference sequence).

In this sample, this clonotype is medium-sized. The chain recombines TRBV18 with TRBJ1-1; TRBD1 is a possible D gene (5 bases). CDR3 length equals 15 residues. The germline CDR1 and CDR2 sequences are KGHSH and LQKENI. V lost 3 bases, J lost 0 bases, and 11 bases lay in between. CDR3 in DNA: TGTGCCAGCTCACCTACGGGGCGCGTGAACACTGAAGCTTTCTTT. This encodes CASSPTGRVNTEAFF.

This clonotype is judged medium-sized. V is TRBV2 and J is TRBJ1-6; D gene uncertain. V was shortened by 6 bases and J by 10 bases, with 13 bases between the two germline ends. Germline lookup yields CDR1 SNHLY and CDR2 FYNNEI. The CDR3 length is 13 residues. The CDR3 loop reads CASSLTPTSPLHF. In DNA form, the CDR3 reads TGTGCCAGCAGCTTGACTCCTACCTCACCCCTCCACTTT.

This clonotype rates as medium-sized. The V and J genes are TRBV2 and TRBJ2-5, with 8 positions matching TRBD2. This CDR3 is built from 14 residues. Germline V gives CDR1 SNHLY, CDR2 FYNNEI. The V and J ends lost 3 bases and 5 bases, in that order; junction bases with no gene match: 5. This CDR3 reads CASSENGRGETQYF. DNA of the CDR3: TGTGCCAGCAGTGAGAACGGGAGGGGGGAGACCCAGTACTTC.

This clonotype is deemed medium-sized (0.01 to 0.1%). The chain employs TRBV6-5 and TRBJ1-1, with TRBD1 identical over 9 bases. The V gene end was trimmed by 5 bases and the J gene end by 7 bases; junction bases not matched to a gene: 5. The CDR3 runs to 13 residues. The V gene's germline CDR1 is MNHEY and CDR2 SVGAGI. CDR3 amino acids: CASSRGQGFEAFF. The CDR3 nucleotides are TGTGCCAGCAGTCGCGGACAGGGGTTTGAAGCTTTCTTT.

Many counts were recorded for this clonotype. A much more abundant neighbour one base away suggests this may be a read error. The chain couples TRBV5-1 to TRBJ1-1; D gene unclear. Trimming cost V 3 bases and J 8 bases, with 14 bases left between them. The CDR3 consists of 13 residues. In germline, CDR1 is SGHRS, CDR2 YFSETQ. CDR3 region: CASSSGWIGEAFF. The CDR3 DNA reads as TGCGCCAGCAGCTCGGGGTGGATTGGAGAAGCTTTCTTT.

By frequency in the sample, this clonotype is medium-sized. This sequence joins TRBV4-2 and TRBJ2-3; D possibly corresponds to TRBD1 (5 bases). V dropped 0 bases and J dropped 8 bases, with 18 bases sitting between them. This CDR3 is built from 16 residues. Per the germline V gene, CDR1 is LGHNA and CDR2 is YNFKEQ. CDR3 in amino acids: CASSQEGRPLDVTQYF. The CDR3 coding sequence is TGTGCCAGCAGCCAAGAGGGGCGGCCGTTGGATGTTACGCAGTATTTT.

By share, this clonotype ranks as medium-sized (0.01 to 0.1%). The chain employs TRBV20-1 and TRBJ2-7; weak D call: TRBD2 (6 bases). The CDR3 spans 11 residues. V dropped 3 bases and J dropped 4 bases, with 7 bases sitting between them. CDR1 DFQATT and CDR2 SNEGSKA come from the germline V gene (reference sequence). CDR3 in amino acids: CSARGLYEQYF. Written as DNA, the CDR3 is TGCAGTGCTAGGGGACTTTACGAGCAGTACTTC.

Relative to its sample, this clonotype is medium-sized (0.01 to 0.1%). This sequence joins TRBV25-1 and TRBJ2-7; the D gene is possibly TRBD2 (6 bases). This CDR3 contains 11 residues. The V end was cut by 8 bases, the J end by 3 bases, with 8 bases between. Per germline, CDR1 MGHDK and CDR2 SYGVNS. The CDR3 loop reads CASGGVYEQYF. The CDR3 bases are TGTGCCAGCGGCGGGGTCTACGAGCAGTACTTC.

This clonotype is large in the sample. The chain uses TRBV7-2 and TRBJ1-4, with a tentative D call TRBD1 (6 bases). V lost 8 bases to trimming and J lost 6 bases, with 19 bases between them. CDR1 is SGHTA and CDR2 is FQGNSA in the germline V gene. The CDR3 runs 15 residues. CDR3 bases: TGTGCCAGCCGTCACGGCAGGGGCGGGGATGAAAAACTGTTTTTT. Translation gives CASRHGRGGDEKLFF.

Judged by abundance, this clonotype is medium-sized. V usage is TRBV7-8 and J usage is TRBJ2-2; no reliable D call. CDR3 length equals 14 residues. Germline CDR1 and CDR2: SGHVS and FQNEAQ. Deletions cut 1 base from V and 5 bases from J, with 8 bases between. CDR3 DNA: TGTGCCAGCAGCTTAGTGAAAGGAACCGGGGAGCTGTTTTTT. The encoded protein is CASSLVKGTGELFF.

This clonotype was counted many times. This chain uses TRBV12-3 or TRBV12-4 with TRBJ1-6; possibly TRBD1 for D (6 bases). The CDR3 contains 14 residues. The V and J ends lost 3 bases and 10 bases respectively, with 13 bases between them. The DNA of the CDR3 is TGTGCCAGCAGTTTTGGGGGGCGAGAATCACCCCTCCACTTT. Protein product: CASSFGGRESPLHF.

This clonotype is labeled as large (0.1 to 1%). The chain joins TRBV19 to TRBJ2-5, with 9 nucleotides matching TRBD2. Germline CDR1 reads LNHDA; CDR2 reads SQIVND (reference sequence). The CDR3 consists of 13 residues. V shed 8 bases, J shed 5 bases, and the junction held 6 bases outside the gene matches. Here the CDR3 reads CASSVSGGETQYF. In nucleotides, the CDR3 is TGTGCCAGTTCCGTTAGCGGGGGCGAGACCCAGTACTTC. The whole variable domain, filled in from reference TRBV19 and TRBJ2-5, reads DGGITQSPKYLFRKEGQNVTLSCEQNLNHDAMYWYRQDPGQGLRLIYYSQIVNDFQKGDIAEGYSVSREKKESFPLTVTSAQKNPTAFYLCASSVSGGETQYFGPGTRLLVL.

Within the sample, this clonotype is medium-sized (0.01 to 0.1%). V is TRBV5-1 and J is TRBJ2-5; D remains unclear. V gave up 3 bases and J gave up 0 bases, with 6 bases separating them. The CDR3 totals 13 residues. Germline V CDR1 and CDR2: SGHRS, YFSETQ. CDR3 coding DNA: TGCGCCAGCAGCTCTTTTGACCAAGAGACCCAGTACTTC. Its translation is CASSSFDQETQYF.

This clonotype was recorded many times. The V gene is TRBV7-2, the J gene TRBJ2-3; no firm D call. The V and J ends lost 6 bases and 2 bases respectively, with 3 bases between them. CDR3 length equals 11 residues. Germline V gene lookup returns CDR1 SGHTA and CDR2 FQGNSA. The CDR3 protein is CASRNTDTQYF. Written as DNA, the CDR3 is TGTGCCAGCAGGAACACAGATACGCAGTATTTT.

Sample share makes this clonotype medium-sized. J is TRBJ1-4 and V is TRBV6-5; maybe TRBD1 (6 bases). Trimming pared 4 bases from V and 1 base from J, leaving 7 bases between. CDR1 is MNHEY, CDR2 SVGAGI, per germline. The CDR3 is 14 residues long. The CDR3 nucleotides read TGTGCCAGCAGTTTCAGGGGAACTAATGAAAAACTGTTTTTT. As protein: CASSFRGTNEKLFF.

The chain links TRBV12-5 to TRBJ2-1; 7 nucleotides match TRBD1. Unmatched junction bases numbered 5, after V lost 6 bases and J lost 0 bases. Germline V gene data show CDR1 as LGHNT and CDR2 as FRNRAP. The CDR3 totals 15 residues. The CDR3 protein is CASGPGQSSYNEQFF. The CDR3 coding sequence is TGTGCTAGTGGCCCGGGACAGAGCTCCTACAATGAGCAGTTCTTC.

This clonotype was seen many times. V and J are TRBV30 and TRBJ1-2, with a weak D call TRBD1 (5 bases). Germline CDR1 is GTSNPN and CDR2 is SVGIG (reference sequence). This CDR3 has 14 amino acids. V was trimmed by 5 bases and J by 7 bases, leaving 20 bases between them. DNA of the CDR3: TGTGCCTGGGGGACCCCCGGGGGGGGTCCTGGCTACACCTTC. Translated, it gives CAWGTPGGGPGYTF.

This clonotype was detected many times. The CDR3 DNA sequence: TGCGCCAGCAGCCGGCAGGGGCGGGAGACCCAGTACTTC. This gives the protein CASSRQGRETQYF. The chain joins TRBV5-1 to TRBJ2-5, with a possible D match to TRBD1 (6 bases). The V gene's germline CDR1 is SGHRS and CDR2 YFSETQ. V lost 4 bases and J 5 bases, leaving 12 bases between the germline ends. The CDR3 has 13 amino acids.

By sample fraction, this clonotype is medium-sized. V and J are TRBV3-1 and TRBJ1-2; 11 bases fit TRBD1. Germline CDR1 LGHDT, CDR2 YNNKEL (reference sequence). CDR3 length: 15 amino acids. Trimming took 4 bases from V and 6 from J; bases not matched to a gene: 7. The DNA for the CDR3 is TGTGCCAGCAGCCCCCGGGACAGGGGGGGACATGGCTACACCTTC. Protein product: CASSPRDRGGHGYTF.

This clonotype is medium-sized (0.01 to 0.1%) by share. This chain uses TRBV20-1 with TRBJ1-2; TRBD1 aligns across 11 bases. This CDR3 region has 15 residues. CDR1 DFQATT and CDR2 SNEGSKA come from the germline V gene (reference sequence). The trim removed 1 base at V and 6 bases at J, leaving 7 bases unmatched. The CDR3 sequence: CSARGTGTGGDGYTF. Here the CDR3 DNA reads TGCAGTGCTAGAGGCACCGGGACAGGGGGGGATGGCTACACCTTC.

Many counts were recorded for this clonotype. The rearrangement links TRBV7-6 to TRBJ2-6; 7 bases agree with TRBD1. The CDR3 is made up of 19 amino acids. Trimming took 5 bases from V and 0 from J; bases not matched to a gene: 13. From germline, CDR1 is SGHVS and CDR2 FNYEAQ. The CDR3 is CASSPNYGQETSGANVLTF. CDR3 nucleotide sequence: TGTGCCAGCAGCCCCAATTATGGACAGGAGACCTCTGGGGCCAACGTCCTGACTTTC. The variable domain in full, with the rest retrieved from reference TRBV7-6 and TRBJ2-6, is GAGVSQSPRYKVTKRGQDVALRCDPISGHVSLYWYRQALGQGPEFLTYFNYEAQQDKSGLPNDRFSAERPEGSISTLTIQRTEQRDSAMYRCASSPNYGQETSGANVLTFGAGSRLTVL.

By sample share, this clonotype is medium-sized. This chain uses TRBV7-2 with TRBJ1-4; TRBD1 matches at 9 bases. The germline V gene has CDR1 SGHTA and CDR2 FQGNSA. V dropped 3 bases and J dropped 5; count of bases not matched to a gene: 1. This CDR3 contains 14 residues. CDR3 bases: TGTGCCAGCAGCTTGGACAGGGGCAATGAAAAACTGTTTTTT. Protein sequence: CASSLDRGNEKLFF.

This clonotype is labeled as medium-sized. This rearrangement joins TRBV28 to TRBJ1-4; 11 positions match TRBD1. Per germline, CDR1 MDHEN and CDR2 SYDVKM. V lost 7 bases to trimming and J lost 8 bases; unmatched junction nucleotides: 9. This CDR3 has 15 amino acids. The CDR3 is CASIPGQGAYEKLFF. DNA for the CDR3: TGTGCCAGCATCCCAGGACAGGGGGCGTACGAAAAACTGTTTTTT. The full variable domain, with the rest looked up from reference TRBV28 and TRBJ1-4, is DVKVTQSSRYLVKRTGEKVFLECVQDMDHENMFWYRQDPGLGLRLIYFSYDVKMKEKGDIPEGYSVSREKKERFSLILESASTNQTSMYLCASIPGQGAYEKLFFGSGTQLSVL.